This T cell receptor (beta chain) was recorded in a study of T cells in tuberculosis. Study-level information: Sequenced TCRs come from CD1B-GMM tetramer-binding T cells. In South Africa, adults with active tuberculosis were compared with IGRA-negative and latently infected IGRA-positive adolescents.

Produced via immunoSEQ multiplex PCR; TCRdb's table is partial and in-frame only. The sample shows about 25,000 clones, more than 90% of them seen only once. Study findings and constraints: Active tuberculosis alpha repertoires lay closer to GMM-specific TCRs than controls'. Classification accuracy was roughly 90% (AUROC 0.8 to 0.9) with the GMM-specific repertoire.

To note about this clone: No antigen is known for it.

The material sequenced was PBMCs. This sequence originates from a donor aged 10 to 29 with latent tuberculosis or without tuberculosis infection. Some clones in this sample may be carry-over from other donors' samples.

DNA for the CDR3: TGCGCCAGCAGAACAGGAACCGGGGAGCTGTTTTTT. It codes for CASRTGTGELFF. The V and J genes are TRBV5-1 and TRBJ2-2; a weak D match, TRBD1 (5 bases). The germline V gene encodes CDR1 SGHRS and CDR2 YFSETQ. The V gene lost 5 bases and the J gene lost 5 bases, with 7 bases spanning the gap. The CDR3 sequence is 12 residues long. The whole variable domain, remainder taken from reference TRBV5-1 and TRBJ2-2, is KAGVTQTPRYLIKTRGQQVTLSCSPISGHRSVSWYQQTPGQGLQFLFEYFSETQRNKGNFPGRFSGRQFSNSRSEMNVSTLELGDSALYLCASRTGTGELFFGEGSRLTVL.